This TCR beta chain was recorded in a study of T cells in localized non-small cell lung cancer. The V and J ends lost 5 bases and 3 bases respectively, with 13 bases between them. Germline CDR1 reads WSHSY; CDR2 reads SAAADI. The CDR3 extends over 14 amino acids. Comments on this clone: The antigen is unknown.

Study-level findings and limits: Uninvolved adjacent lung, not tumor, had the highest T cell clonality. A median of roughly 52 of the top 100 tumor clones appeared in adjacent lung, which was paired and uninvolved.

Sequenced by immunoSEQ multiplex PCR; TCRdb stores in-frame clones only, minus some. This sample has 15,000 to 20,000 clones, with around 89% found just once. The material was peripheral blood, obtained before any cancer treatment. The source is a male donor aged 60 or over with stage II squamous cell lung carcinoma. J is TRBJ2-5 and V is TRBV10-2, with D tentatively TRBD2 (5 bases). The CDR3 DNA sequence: TGCGCCAGCAGTACCGGGATCCTAAAAGAGACCCAGTACTTC. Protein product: CASSTGILKETQYF.